Listed here is a single T cell receptor (beta chain). These data come from a study of blood T cell repertoires in COVID-19. Whole-study context: The United States, Italy and Spain were the sources of the acute and convalescent COVID-19 samples. PBMCs, B-cell-depleted T cells, or T cells provided the cDNA or gDNA that made up the material.

Trimming stripped 0 bases from V and 0 bases from J, with 8 bases between. CDR1 and CDR2 from the germline V gene are ENHRY and SYGVKD. The CDR3 runs to 15 residues. Original processing notes: Nucleated cell number was recorded as an estimate derived from reference gene primer amplification. The table came from immunoSEQ multiplex PCR; TCRdb's copy has only in-frame clones and leaves some out. V, J and clone size reflect that table, while D and trimming were determined from the DNA. The table shows 90,000 to 100,000 clones, with around nine tenths occurring only once. The source of this sequence is a man between 50 and 59 years old with acute or convalescent COVID-19. V usage is TRBV10-3 and J usage is TRBJ1-1; D ambiguous. The sequencing input was peripheral blood. The CDR3 DNA sequence: TGTGCCATCAGTGAGTCGGGCGTAATGAACACTGAAGCTTTCTTT. Its translation is CAISESGVMNTEAFF.